Listed below are T cell receptor beta chains from one sample, sequenced in a study of blood T cell repertoires in COVID-19. The assay was immunoSEQ multiplex PCR, and TCRdb's table has in-frame clones only and misses some. In the table there are about 78,000 clones, approximately 86% of which are singletons. Sequences were obtained from peripheral blood. The receptors here all came from a woman aged 55-75 years with acute or convalescent COVID-19. CDR3s include the opening cysteine and the closing phenylalanine or tryptophan. The D gene is left open where the match is weak. The size of a clone is reported for some rows only, either as once, few or many, or as a class for expanded clones.

V gene,D gene,clone size,J gene,CDR3 DNA,CDR3 protein
TRBV28,NA,NA,TRBJ1-2,TGTGCCAGCAGTTTACCATTGAGTCAAATCAACTATGGCTACACCTTC,CASSLPLSQINYGYTF
TRBV3-1/TRBV3-2,TRBD1,NA,TRBJ1-4,TGTGCCAGCAGCCCGATCGGACAGGACGAAAAACTGTTTTTT,CASSPIGQDEKLFF
TRBV3-1/TRBV3-2,TRBD1,NA,TRBJ1-6,TGTGCCAGCAGCCAACGGGACAGGGATTCACCCCTCCACTTT,CASSQRDRDSPLHF
TRBV19,TRBD1,NA,TRBJ2-7,TGTGCCACCCGAGGGGGCTCGGTCTACGAGCAGTACTTC,CATRGGSVYEQYF
TRBV7-7,NA,NA,TRBJ2-1,TGTGCCAGCAGCAGGGAGCCGAACAATGAGCAGTTCTTC,CASSREPNNEQFF
TRBV28,TRBD2,few,TRBJ2-2,TGTGCCAGCAGTTTAGCGGGAGGGTATACCGGGGAGCTGTTTTTT,CASSLAGGYTGELFF
TRBV29-1,NA,NA,TRBJ2-5,TGCAGCGGAATAGCGGAAGAAGAGACCCAGTACTTC,CSGIAEEETQYF
TRBV28,TRBD1,NA,TRBJ1-2,TGTGCCAGCAGTTTATCGCAGGGGGTCTATGGCTACACCTTC,CASSLSQGVYGYTF
TRBV2,NA,NA,TRBJ1-4,TGTGCCAGCAGTGAGAACGGCAGGGATTTTGAAAAACTGTTTTTT,CASSENGRDFEKLFF
TRBV11-2,NA,NA,TRBJ1-1,TGTGCCAGCAGCCCGCAAGGGTACCCAGGGCGCGGCCGGTTCACTGAAGCTTTCTTT,CASSPQGYPGRGRFTEAFF
TRBV7-3,TRBD2,NA,TRBJ2-3,TGTGCCAGCAGCCCAGGGACTAGCGGGAGCCGGGTAGATACGCAGTATTTT,CASSPGTSGSRVDTQYF
TRBV24-1,NA,once,TRBJ2-3,TGTGCCACCAGTGATCCAGGGGTCACAGATACGCAGTATTTT,CATSDPGVTDTQYF
TRBV6-5,NA,NA,TRBJ2-5,TGTGCCAGCAGTTATGGAAGCGGACAAGAGACCCAGTACTTC,CASSYGSGQETQYF
TRBV5-1,NA,NA,TRBJ1-3,TGCGCCAGCAGCTTCAACCAGGGGACTGGAAACACCATATATTTT,CASSFNQGTGNTIYF
TRBV6-2/TRBV6-3,NA,NA,TRBJ2-1,TGTGCCAGCAGTTCAACACAGGGCTTACGGTTCTTC,CASSSTQGLRFF
TRBV28,NA,NA,TRBJ2-7,TGTGCCACCCGCAAGGGGGTTACCTACGAGCAGTACTTC,CATRKGVTYEQYF
TRBV9,TRBD1,NA,TRBJ1-2,TGTGCCAGCAGCACCCGACAGGGCTATGGCTACACCTTC,CASSTRQGYGYTF
TRBV7-9,TRBD1,NA,TRBJ1-1,TGTGCCAGCAGCACGGACAGGGGGAGCGGATCTGAAGCTTTCTTT,CASSTDRGSGSEAFF
TRBV4-3,NA,NA,TRBJ1-1,TGCGCCAGCAGCCAAGATCCGGACAGCAACACTGAAGCTTTCTTT,CASSQDPDSNTEAFF
TRBV28,TRBD1,NA,TRBJ2-7,TGTGCCAGCAGGGTGACAGGGGAAGTGTCCGAGCAGTACTTC,CASRVTGEVSEQYF
TRBV7-2,TRBD2,NA,TRBJ2-3,TGTGCCAGCAGCTTAGCGAGGGGACTAGCCCTGAGCACAGATACGCAGTATTTT,CASSLARGLALSTDTQYF
TRBV7-2,TRBD2,NA,TRBJ2-3,TGTGCCAGCAGCTCGGGACTAGCGGGGACTAGCACAGATACGCAGTATTTT,CASSSGLAGTSTDTQYF
TRBV3-1/TRBV3-2,NA,NA,TRBJ1-1,TGTGCCAGCAGCCAAGATTATGTCCCGAGGGGGTTGAACACTGAAGCTTTCTTT,CASSQDYVPRGLNTEAFF
TRBV10-3,NA,NA,TRBJ1-5,TGTGCCATCAGCGATACAAGGGGTTTAGGAAATCAGCCCCAGCATTTT,CAISDTRGLGNQPQHF
TRBV4-2,TRBD1,once,TRBJ1-2,TGTGCCAGCAGCGAGACAGGGGGAAATGTCTATGGCTACACCTTC,CASSETGGNVYGYTF
TRBV5-1,NA,NA,TRBJ2-3,TGCGCCAGCAGCTTGAGGCGAGCGCCAATCACAGATACGCAGTATTTT,CASSLRRAPITDTQYF
TRBV11-2,TRBD1,NA,TRBJ1-1,TGTGCCAGCAGCTCCGGACAGGGGTTGAACACTGAAGCTTTCTTT,CASSSGQGLNTEAFF
TRBV2,NA,once,TRBJ1-2,TGTGCCAGCAAATACTTCAACTATGGCTACACCTTC,CASKYFNYGYTF
TRBV10-3,NA,NA,TRBJ1-5,TGTGCCATCAGTGAGTCGTTTAGCTTGAGCAATCAGCCCCAGCATTTT,CAISESFSLSNQPQHF
TRBV5-6,NA,NA,TRBJ2-7,TGTGCCAGCATCATTACAGGGAATACCGAGCAGTACTTC,CASIITGNTEQYF
TRBV5-1,NA,few,TRBJ1-1,TGCGCCAGCAGCTTAGGACATGAAGGGAACACTGAAGCTTTCTTT,CASSLGHEGNTEAFF
TRBV28,NA,NA,TRBJ1-6,TGTGCCAGCAGCACTCCAAAATGGGGGGAGTATTCACCCCTCCACTTT,CASSTPKWGEYSPLHF
TRBV4-1,NA,NA,TRBJ1-2,TGCGCCAGCAGCCAAGACAGGGTCTATGGCTACACCTTC,CASSQDRVYGYTF
TRBV7-2,NA,NA,TRBJ2-7,TGTGCCAGCAGCTTCGAGGAGCGGACCGAGCAGTACTTC,CASSFEERTEQYF
TRBV28,TRBD1,NA,TRBJ2-1,TGTGCCAGCAGGGGGACAGGGGAGTATAGTGAGCAGTTCTTC,CASRGTGEYSEQFF
TRBV11-3,TRBD1,once,TRBJ2-1,TGTGCCAGCAGTTCATCAACAGGGGTTGGGACCTACAATGAGCAGTTCTTC,CASSSSTGVGTYNEQFF
TRBV7-2,TRBD1,few,TRBJ1-2,TGTGCCAGCAGCTTAGGAGGGGGCGTAACGGGCTATGGCTACACCTTC,CASSLGGGVTGYGYTF
TRBV5-6,NA,once,TRBJ1-5,TGTGCCAGCAGCTTGGATGGTGGAGGGCAGCCCCAGCATTTT,CASSLDGGGQPQHF
TRBV7-2,TRBD2,NA,TRBJ2-1,TGTGCCAGCAGCCCAAATAGCGGGACCCTAGGTGGTGAGCAGTTCTTC,CASSPNSGTLGGEQFF
TRBV10-2,NA,NA,TRBJ2-5,TGCGCCAGCAGTGCAGGCTTACCCGGGACCCAGTACTTC,CASSAGLPGTQYF
TRBV3-1/TRBV3-2,NA,NA,TRBJ1-5,TGTGCCAGCAGCCAGGGCTCCTGGAGCAATCAGCCCCAGCATTTT,CASSQGSWSNQPQHF
TRBV18,TRBD2,few,TRBJ2-2,TGTGCCAGCTCACCAAGGGCTAGCGGGGGAACTACGACCGGGGAGCTGTTTTTT,CASSPRASGGTTTGELFF